This is a list of T cell receptor beta chains from one sample in a study of control samples from healthy donors and cancer patients. Sequenced by immunoSEQ multiplex PCR; TCRdb stores in-frame clones only, minus some. The table has around 20,000 clones, 70% to 90% seen once; the top ten hold about 10%. The sequenced sample was PBMCs. The receptors come from a woman aged 55-70 years with head and neck cancer. Both conserved end residues are part of each CDR3. The D gene is left open where the match is weak. For some rows the clone size is stated as once, few or many, or as a class when expanded; others skip it.

j_call	v_call	d_call	clone_size	cdr3_nt	cdr3_aa
TRBJ2-1	TRBV5-1	.	.	TGCGCCAGCAGCGTCCAGGGACCCCCAAACAATGAGCAGTTCTTC	CASSVQGPPNNEQFF
TRBJ2-7	TRBV2	TRBD1	.	TGTGCCAGCGGGACAGGGGCCGCCGAGCAGTACTTC	CASGTGAAEQYF
TRBJ2-7	TRBV28	.	.	TGTGCCAGCAGTCCCCTGACAGACCCTTACTACGAGCAGTACTTC	CASSPLTDPYYEQYF
TRBJ1-5	TRBV9	.	.	TGTGCCCGCCGCGTCGGGGGGGGGCCTGGGCCCCAGCATTTT	CARRVGGGPGPQHF
TRBJ1-1	TRBV27	TRBD1	.	TGTGCCAGCAGTCTTCCGGGACAGCGAGGTACGGCTTTCTTT	CASSLPGQRGTAFF
TRBJ2-1	TRBV27	TRBD2	.	TGTGCCAGCAGGCTAGCGGGATGGAGTTACAATGAGCAGTTCTTC	CASRLAGWSYNEQFF
TRBJ1-5	TRBV15	.	.	TGTGCCACCAGCAGAGAAAGGGGACAGCCCCAGCATTTT	CATSRERGQPQHF
TRBJ2-3	TRBV27	TRBD1	.	TGTGCCAGCAGGCGATCAGGGGGATGGACAGATACGCAGTATTTT	CASRRSGGWTDTQYF
TRBJ2-4	TRBV28	.	.	TGTGCCAGCAAAGACACCAATCGGAACATTCAGTACTTC	CASKDTNRNIQYF
TRBJ2-7	TRBV6-2/TRBV6-3	TRBD2	.	TGTGCCAGCAGCCCAAGAGGGGGTAGCGGGAGTGGTGAGCAGTACTTC	CASSPRGGSGSGEQYF
TRBJ2-1	TRBV5-1	.	.	TGCGCCAGCAGCCCGTTGAACAGGGAGTACAATGAGCAGTTCTTC	CASSPLNREYNEQFF
TRBJ1-2	TRBV18	.	.	TGTGCCAGCTCAGAGCCAGGGACCTATGGCTACACCTTC	CASSEPGTYGYTF
TRBJ2-7	TRBV7-3	.	.	TGTGCCAGCAGCTTAACCCCCCACTACGAGCAGTACTTC	CASSLTPHYEQYF
TRBJ2-2	TRBV5-4	TRBD1	.	TGTGCCAGCAGTGCTCTCCGGGACAGGGGATTGGGCGGGGAGCTGTTTTTT	CASSALRDRGLGGELFF
TRBJ1-5	TRBV28	.	.	TGTGCCAGCAGTTTAGGTCTCCCTCAGCCCCAGCATTTT	CASSLGLPQPQHF
TRBJ2-1	TRBV10-3	TRBD2	.	TGTGCCATCAAAACCGGACTAGCGGGAGTCAGTGAGCAGTTCTTC	CAIKTGLAGVSEQFF
TRBJ1-5	TRBV2	TRBD1	few	TGTGCCAGCAGTTCAGGGGGAGGGAATCAGCCCCAGCATTTT	CASSSGGGNQPQHF
TRBJ1-1	TRBV18	.	.	TGTGCCAGCTCAGGGGACCTGAACACTGAAGCTTTCTTT	CASSGDLNTEAFF
TRBJ1-5	TRBV19	.	.	TGTGCCAGTAGTACGGGACGAGAGATCCAGCCCCAGCATTTT	CASSTGREIQPQHF
TRBJ1-2	TRBV6-5	.	.	TGTGCCAGCAGTTACTCCCAGGGAGGTGGCTACACCTTC	CASSYSQGGGYTF
TRBJ2-1	TRBV24-1	TRBD2	.	TGTGCCACCAGTCATAAGTTCGGGACTAGCGGGAGCTACAATGAGCAGTTCTTC	CATSHKFGTSGSYNEQFF
TRBJ1-5	TRBV27	.	.	TGTGCCAGCAGTTTGCCGGCGGATCAGCCCCAGCATTTT	CASSLPADQPQHF
TRBJ2-2	TRBV6-5	.	.	TGTGCCAGCAGTTATCAGAGGCCCACCGGGGAGCTGTTTTTT	CASSYQRPTGELFF
TRBJ1-1	TRBV7-9	.	.	TGTGCCAGCAGCTTATCACAGATAAACACTGAAGCTTTCTTT	CASSLSQINTEAFF
TRBJ2-1	TRBV6-4	.	.	TGTGCCAGCAGTGACTCTAGCGGCTCCTACAATGAGCAGTTCTTC	CASSDSSGSYNEQFF
TRBJ2-7	TRBV5-1	TRBD2	.	TGCGCCAGCAGCGTCGGGTCTAGCGGGAGGGGGGCCTACGAGCAGTACTTC	CASSVGSSGRGAYEQYF
TRBJ1-2	TRBV5-4	.	.	TGTGCCAGCAGCTTACTGGGGCGCTGGGGGGGCGGCGGCTATGGCTACACCTTC	CASSLLGRWGGGGYGYTF
TRBJ2-7	TRBV5-4	TRBD1	medium-sized	TGTGCCAGCAGCATCGGACAGGGGGCGCGGGAGCAGTACTTC	CASSIGQGAREQYF
TRBJ2-7	TRBV27	TRBD2	.	TGTGCCACCCGAGGGGTAGCGGGAGGGGACGAGCAGTACTTC	CATRGVAGGDEQYF
TRBJ2-7	TRBV5-1	.	.	TGCGCCAGCAGCTTGGAAAGCTCCTACGAGCAGTACTTC	CASSLESSYEQYF
TRBJ1-1	TRBV3-1/TRBV3-2	TRBD1	.	TGTGCCAGCAGCCACGCACAGGGGAGAGGCACTGAAGCTTTCTTT	CASSHAQGRGTEAFF
TRBJ2-2	TRBV4-1	.	.	TGCGCCAGCAGCCAAGTCGATATGGGACTGTACACCGGGGAGCTGTTTTTT	CASSQVDMGLYTGELFF
TRBJ1-1	TRBV18	.	.	TGTGCCAGCTCACCATTCGACGGAAACACTGAAGCTTTCTTT	CASSPFDGNTEAFF
TRBJ1-6	TRBV6-5	.	.	TGTGCCAGCAGTTACTCTAATTCACCCCTCCACTTT	CASSYSNSPLHF
TRBJ1-1	TRBV3-1/TRBV3-2	TRBD1	.	TGTGCCAGCAGCCAACAGGGGGCGGCAACTGAAGCTTTCTTT	CASSQQGAATEAFF
TRBJ1-2	TRBV6-4	TRBD1	.	TGTGCCAGCAGCCAAGCACCGGGACAGGGGAACTATGGCTACACCTTC	CASSQAPGQGNYGYTF
TRBJ2-1	TRBV7-3	TRBD2	.	TGTGCCAGCAGCCAGGGACTAGCGGTCTACAATGAGCAGTTCTTC	CASSQGLAVYNEQFF
TRBJ1-2	TRBV2	.	.	TGTGCCAGCAGTACCGAAAACGCAGGGGCGAATTATGGCTACACCTTC	CASSTENAGANYGYTF
TRBJ2-7	TRBV5-5	.	few	TGTGCCAGCAGCTTGGGGGGCCGGGACACAAGGCCCGAGCAGTACTTC	CASSLGGRDTRPEQYF
TRBJ2-3	TRBV28	.	.	TGTGCCAGCAGTCCAACAGATACGCAGTATTTT	CASSPTDTQYF
TRBJ2-5	TRBV2	.	.	TGTGCCAGCAGCGCTGGTTTCCAAGAGACCCAGTACTTC	CASSAGFQETQYF
TRBJ2-7	TRBV2	.	.	TGTGCCAGCAGTGAAGAAGCCGTCGGCAGCTACGAGCAGTACTTC	CASSEEAVGSYEQYF
TRBJ1-5	TRBV19	.	once	TGTGCCAGTAGTATGGGGTGGCGTCAGCCCCAGCATTTT	CASSMGWRQPQHF
TRBJ1-6	TRBV14	.	few	TGTGCCAGCAGCCAAGTCCTTAATTCACCCCTCCACTTT	CASSQVLNSPLHF
TRBJ1-4	TRBV4-1	.	.	TGCGCCAGCAGCCAAGATCCCCGGACGGATATTGAAAAACTGTTTTTT	CASSQDPRTDIEKLFF
TRBJ2-2	TRBV28	.	.	TGTGCCAGCAGTTCCGCGGAGGGGAAGGGAGTCGGGGAGCTGTTTTTT	CASSSAEGKGVGELFF
TRBJ1-2	TRBV27	.	.	TGTGCCAGCAGTCTTGGACGCAACTATGGCTACACCTTC	CASSLGRNYGYTF
TRBJ1-3	TRBV6-2/TRBV6-3	.	once	TGTGCCAGCAGTTACCAACAGGAGTTCTCTGGAAACACCATATATTTT	CASSYQQEFSGNTIYF
TRBJ1-6	TRBV7-3	.	.	TGTGCCAGCAGCTCAAAGGGTAATTCACCCCTCCACTTT	CASSSKGNSPLHF
TRBJ1-5	TRBV2	.	.	TGTGCCAGCCACGGGTCTACGGTAAGCAATCAGCCCCAGCATTTT	CASHGSTVSNQPQHF